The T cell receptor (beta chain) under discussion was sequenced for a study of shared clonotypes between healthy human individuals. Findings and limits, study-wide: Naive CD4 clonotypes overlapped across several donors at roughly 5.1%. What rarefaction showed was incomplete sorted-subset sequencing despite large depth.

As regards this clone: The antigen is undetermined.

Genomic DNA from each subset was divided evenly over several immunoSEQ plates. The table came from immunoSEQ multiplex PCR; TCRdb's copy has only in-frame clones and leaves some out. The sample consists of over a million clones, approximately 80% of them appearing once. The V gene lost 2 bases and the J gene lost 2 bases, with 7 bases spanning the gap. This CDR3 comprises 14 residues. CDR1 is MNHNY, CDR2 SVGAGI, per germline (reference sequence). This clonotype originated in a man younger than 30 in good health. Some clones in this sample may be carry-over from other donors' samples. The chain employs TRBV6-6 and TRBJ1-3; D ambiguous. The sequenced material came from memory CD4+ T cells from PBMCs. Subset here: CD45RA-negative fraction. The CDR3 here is CASSYRLTGNTIYF. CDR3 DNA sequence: TGTGCCAGCAGTTACCGTCTTACTGGAAACACCATATATTTT.